This TCR beta chain comes out of a study of regulatory T cells in long-lasting Graves disease. This clonotype came up a few times. This sample's time point: persistent/refractory GD, antithyroid drugs over 5 years with positive TRAb. Construction of the TCR library relied on RNA isolated from PBMCs. The CDR3 spans 14 residues. The V gene lost 2 bases and the J gene lost 9 bases, with 17 bases spanning the gap. Germline CDR1 is GTSNPN and CDR2 is SVGIG (reference sequence). Building of the TCR beta libraries involved iRepertoire HTBI primers and Arm-PCR of CDR3 regions. TCRdb re-called the multiplex PCR reads through MiXCR, storing one row per CDR3 protein. This table holds 300,000 to 350,000 distinct CDR3 sequences, about 20% found once.

The receptor's source is a female donor with Graves disease. The V and J genes are TRBV30 and TRBJ1-5; no firm D call. This specimen consisted of peripheral blood mononuclear cells (PBMCs), obtained when the disease was refractory, from a patient treated with antithyroid drugs. CDR3 sequence: CAWSPPGPQMPQHF. The CDR3 DNA reads as TGTGCCTGGAGTCCCCCCGGGCCCCAAATGCCCCAGCATTTT.